A selection of T cell receptor beta chains follows, all from one sample in a study of cytomegalovirus exposure and HLA in healthy donors. Only in-frame clones appear in the TCRdb table, and some are missing; sequencing was by immunoSEQ multiplex PCR. The sample consists of some 140,000 clones, 76% of them appearing once. Material for sequencing was PBMCs. These receptors originate from a man aged 35-49 years in good health and CMV-seronegative. CDR3s include the opening cysteine and the closing phenylalanine or tryptophan. Each record gives: CDR3 DNA, CDR3 protein, D gene, clone size, J gene, V gene. D genes are given only for firm matches. Some rows mark clone size as missing; the rest say once, few, many or name a class of expanded clone.

DNA: TGTGCCAGCAGCCCCCCATCTCCCCGGGGGGCAAGTATCTATGGCTACACCTTC
CDR3: CASSPPSPRGASIYGYTF
D: .
size: .
J: TRBJ1-2
V: TRBV14

DNA: TGTGCCAGTAGGCCTACAGGGGACAATCAGCCCCAGCATTTT
CDR3: CASRPTGDNQPQHF
D: TRBD1
size: once
J: TRBJ1-5
V: TRBV19

DNA: TGTGCCAGCAGTCCGACTAGCGGGAGGGTGACAGATACGCAGTATTTT
CDR3: CASSPTSGRVTDTQYF
D: TRBD2
size: .
J: TRBJ2-3
V: TRBV27

DNA: TGTGCCAGCAGCTCGGGACTAGCGGGGGCCGGGGCTACGCAGTATTTT
CDR3: CASSSGLAGAGATQYF
D: TRBD2
size: .
J: TRBJ2-3
V: TRBV7-2

DNA: TGTGCCAGCAGTTCAGGGGGCCATCAGCCCCAGCATTTT
CDR3: CASSSGGHQPQHF
D: TRBD1
size: once
J: TRBJ1-5
V: TRBV6-5

DNA: TGTGCCAGCACCCCGGGGAGCCCCAAGCGGGAGGGCTGGAATGAGCAGTTCTTC
CDR3: CASTPGSPKREGWNEQFF
D: TRBD2
size: once
J: TRBJ2-1
V: TRBV2

DNA: TGTGCCAGCAGTCAGGTTACCTACGAGCAGTACTTC
CDR3: CASSQVTYEQYF
D: .
size: few
J: TRBJ2-7
V: TRBV2

DNA: TGTGCCAGAACCCTTCTTCCACGGGTCCGCGAGTGGCACGAGCAGTACTTC
CDR3: CARTLLPRVREWHEQYF
D: .
size: .
J: TRBJ2-7
V: TRBV5-3

DNA: TGTGCCTGGAGTGTATCTTTTAGCAATCAGCCCCAGCATTTT
CDR3: CAWSVSFSNQPQHF
D: .
size: .
J: TRBJ1-5
V: TRBV30

DNA: TGTGCCAGCATTCCGGGAAGCTCCTACGAGCAGTACTTC
CDR3: CASIPGSSYEQYF
D: .
size: few
J: TRBJ2-7
V: TRBV28

DNA: TGTGCCAGCAGCGCCGACGGACTAGCGGACACAGATACGCAGTATTTT
CDR3: CASSADGLADTDTQYF
D: TRBD2
size: .
J: TRBJ2-3
V: TRBV9

DNA: TGTGCCAGCAGCCCCGGACTAGCGGGGGGAGAGCAGTTCTTC
CDR3: CASSPGLAGGEQFF
D: TRBD2
size: .
J: TRBJ2-1
V: TRBV5-6

DNA: TGTGCCAGCAGGCAGACAGGGCGCGGCAATCAGCCCCAGCATTTT
CDR3: CASRQTGRGNQPQHF
D: TRBD1
size: once
J: TRBJ1-5
V: TRBV27

DNA: TGTGCCAGCAGCCCAGGCGGGGGGATAAACGCAGATACGCAGTATTTT
CDR3: CASSPGGGINADTQYF
D: TRBD2
size: few
J: TRBJ2-3
V: TRBV5-4

DNA: TGTGCCAGCAGCTCCACAATCGGGGGCTACACCTTC
CDR3: CASSSTIGGYTF
D: .
size: .
J: TRBJ1-2
V: TRBV11-3

DNA: TGCGCCAGCAGCTTGGGGCGGCTAGCGGGCAGTGAGACCCAGTACTTC
CDR3: CASSLGRLAGSETQYF
D: TRBD2
size: .
J: TRBJ2-5
V: TRBV5-1

DNA: TGTGCCAGCAGTTACAGGTCTCAGGCGGGTGGCTACACCTTC
CDR3: CASSYRSQAGGYTF
D: .
size: few
J: TRBJ1-2
V: TRBV6-6

DNA: TGTGCCTGGAGTAACTCAGGGGGGTACGAGCAGTACTTC
CDR3: CAWSNSGGYEQYF
D: .
size: .
J: TRBJ2-7
V: TRBV30

DNA: TGTGCCAGCAGCTTAGGACAGGGGTCGGAGACCCAGTACTTC
CDR3: CASSLGQGSETQYF
D: TRBD1
size: .
J: TRBJ2-5
V: TRBV7-6

DNA: TGTGCCAGCAGCATAAGCACAGATACGCAGTATTTT
CDR3: CASSISTDTQYF
D: .
size: .
J: TRBJ2-3
V: TRBV7-3

DNA: TGTGCCAGCAGTTATAGCGCAGTCGGCAATCAGCCCCAGCATTTT
CDR3: CASSYSAVGNQPQHF
D: .
size: .
J: TRBJ1-5
V: TRBV6-5

DNA: TGTGCCAGCAGCCAAGATGCGACAGGCATGATATTAAACACAGATACGCAGTATTTT
CDR3: CASSQDATGMILNTDTQYF
D: .
size: .
J: TRBJ2-3
V: TRBV14

DNA: TGTGCCAGCAGACCGGGACAGGGCTGGACTGAAGCTTTCTTT
CDR3: CASRPGQGWTEAFF
D: TRBD1
size: .
J: TRBJ1-1
V: TRBV7-2

DNA: TGTGCCAGCAGCGGACCCGGGGGGGTACAAGAGACCCAGTACTTC
CDR3: CASSGPGGVQETQYF
D: TRBD2
size: .
J: TRBJ2-5
V: TRBV7-8

DNA: TGTGCCAGCAGCCCACAGGATTACAATCAGCCCCAGCATTTT
CDR3: CASSPQDYNQPQHF
D: .
size: .
J: TRBJ1-5
V: TRBV28

DNA: TGTGCCAGCAGCCGGGGACAGCCCTCCTACGAGCAGTACTTC
CDR3: CASSRGQPSYEQYF
D: TRBD1
size: .
J: TRBJ2-7
V: TRBV28

DNA: TGTGCCAGCAGTTTACTCGGGAGGACGTACAATGAGCAGTTCTTC
CDR3: CASSLLGRTYNEQFF
D: TRBD2
size: .
J: TRBJ2-1
V: TRBV27

DNA: TGTGCCAGCAGCCTAGCAGGGGGTTTGACGGAGACCCAGTACTTC
CDR3: CASSLAGGLTETQYF
D: TRBD1
size: .
J: TRBJ2-5
V: TRBV14

DNA: TGTGCCAGCAGTCCGAGTTGGGCTATGAACACTGAAGCTTTCTTT
CDR3: CASSPSWAMNTEAFF
D: .
size: .
J: TRBJ1-1
V: TRBV27

DNA: TGTGCCAGCAGCCTTACCGGGACAGCTATGGGCTACACCTTC
CDR3: CASSLTGTAMGYTF
D: TRBD1
size: .
J: TRBJ1-2
V: TRBV28

DNA: TGTGCCAGCAGCTTAGTATCCAGGGACTACGAGCAGTACTTC
CDR3: CASSLVSRDYEQYF
D: .
size: .
J: TRBJ2-7
V: TRBV7-9

DNA: TGTGCCAGCAGCGTAGTAGGGAGGCAGGATATGAACACTGAAGCTTTCTTT
CDR3: CASSVVGRQDMNTEAFF
D: .
size: .
J: TRBJ1-1
V: TRBV9

DNA: TGTGCCAGTAGTGGACTAGCAGGGCGCGAGCAGTACTTC
CDR3: CASSGLAGREQYF
D: TRBD2
size: few
J: TRBJ2-7
V: TRBV19

DNA: TGTGCCAGCACTCTGGGGACAGGGGCCATCCAAGAGACCCAGTACTTC
CDR3: CASTLGTGAIQETQYF
D: TRBD1
size: .
J: TRBJ2-5
V: TRBV28

DNA: TGTGCCAGCAGCTCGGGATCCTACGAGCAGTACTTC
CDR3: CASSSGSYEQYF
D: .
size: .
J: TRBJ2-7
V: TRBV13

DNA: TGTGCCAGCAGCTTGGCCGGGACAGCTCTACGAGGACAGTACTTC
CDR3: CASSLAGTALRGQYF
D: TRBD1
size: .
J: TRBJ2-7
V: TRBV13

DNA: TGTGCCAGCAGCAAGACTGGCGAGCAGTACTTC
CDR3: CASSKTGEQYF
D: .
size: .
J: TRBJ2-7
V: TRBV7-9

DNA: TGTGCCAGCTCACCCGGGCGGGGGGGCTACGAGCAGTACTTC
CDR3: CASSPGRGGYEQYF
D: TRBD2
size: few
J: TRBJ2-7
V: TRBV18

DNA: TGTGCCAGCAGTGGGGCAGGGGCGGCTAATGAAAAACTGTTTTTT
CDR3: CASSGAGAANEKLFF
D: .
size: .
J: TRBJ1-4
V: TRBV25-1